This TCR beta chain was captured by sequencing in a study of control samples from healthy donors and cancer patients. Libraries were prepared by immunoSEQ multiplex PCR; TCRdb keeps only in-frame clonotypes and omits some of them. This sample has roughly 50,000 clones, with around 90% found just once. This TCR derives from a young man with colorectal cancer. The sample was PBMCs.

The CDR3 nucleotides read TGTGCCAGCAGCTTAGTGCCTGCAGATACGCAGTATTTT. Protein product: CASSLVPADTQYF. J is TRBJ2-3 and V is TRBV7-8, with unresolved D. The CDR3 has 13 residues. V shed 1 base and J shed 4 bases, with 6 bases lying between them. Germline values: CDR1 SGHVS, CDR2 FQNEAQ.